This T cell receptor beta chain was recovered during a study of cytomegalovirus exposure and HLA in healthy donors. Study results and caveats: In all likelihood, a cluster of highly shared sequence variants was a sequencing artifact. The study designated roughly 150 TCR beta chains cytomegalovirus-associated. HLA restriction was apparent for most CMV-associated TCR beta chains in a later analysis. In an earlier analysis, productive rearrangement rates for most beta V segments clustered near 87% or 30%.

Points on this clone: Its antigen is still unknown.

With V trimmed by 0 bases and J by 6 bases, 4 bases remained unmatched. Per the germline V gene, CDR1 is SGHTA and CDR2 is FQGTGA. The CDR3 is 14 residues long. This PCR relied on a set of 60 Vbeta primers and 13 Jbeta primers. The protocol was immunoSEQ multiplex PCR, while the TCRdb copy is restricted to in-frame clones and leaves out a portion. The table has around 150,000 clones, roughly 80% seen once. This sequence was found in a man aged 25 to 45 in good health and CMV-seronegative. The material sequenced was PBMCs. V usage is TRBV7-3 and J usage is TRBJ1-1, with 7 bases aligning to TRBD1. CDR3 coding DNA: TGTGCCAGCAGCTTAACGCTCGGACAGGCTGAAGCTTTCTTT. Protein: CASSLTLGQAEAFF.